A single sample is the source of the 5 T cell receptor beta chains below, sequenced in a study of blood T cell repertoires in COVID-19. Clones were read by immunoSEQ multiplex PCR, and TCRdb kept only the in-frame ones, dropping some. This table holds about 210,000 clones, 88% found once. Sample: peripheral blood. The origin of the receptors is a young man with active or convalescent COVID-19.

J is TRBJ2-1 and V is TRBV19; TRBD2 matches at 13 bases. The CDR3 loop spans 17 amino acids. The V and J ends lost 5 bases and 4 bases, in that order; junction bases with no gene match: 8. CDR1 is LNHDA and CDR2 is SQIVND in the germline V gene (reference sequence). The DNA of the CDR3 is TGTGCCAGTAGTGCTGGACTAGCGGGAGTGGGGTACAATGAGCAGTTCTTC. It translates to CASSAGLAGVGYNEQFF.

The chain combines TRBV9 with TRBJ2-2; possibly TRBD2 for D (5 bases). Germline values: CDR1 SGDLS, CDR2 YYNGEE. The CDR3 loop spans 14 amino acids. Trimming stripped 4 bases from V and 5 bases from J, with 12 bases between. CDR3 in amino acids: CASSTTPGTGELFF. DNA for the CDR3: TGTGCCAGCAGCACTACTCCGGGGACCGGGGAGCTGTTTTTT.

This rearrangement joins TRBV30 to TRBJ1-1, with TRBD1 as a possible D gene (6 bases). This CDR3 spans 15 amino acids. Germline V gene sequence: CDR1 GTSNPN, CDR2 SVGIG (reference sequence). Trimming stripped 3 bases from V and 3 bases from J, with 17 bases between. The DNA of the CDR3 is TGTGCCTGGAGGGACAGTCTACCTTGGGACACTGAAGCTTTCTTT. Its translation is CAWRDSLPWDTEAFF.

The J gene is TRBJ2-3, the V gene TRBV7-3, with D perhaps TRBD2 (5 bases). Looked up from germline, CDR1 is SGHTA and CDR2 is FQGTGA. CDR3 length: 14 residues. V was cut by 5 bases and J by 6 bases, with 15 bases left in between. The CDR3 nucleotides read TGTGCCAGCAGCCTAAGCCGGGGTGGGGATACGCAGTATTTT. This gives the protein CASSLSRGGDTQYF.

The V and J genes are TRBV27 and TRBJ2-3; 8 bases are shared with TRBD2. The CDR3 consists of 14 residues. CDR1 and CDR2 (germline): MNHEY, SMNVEV (reference sequence). Trimming at V came to 4 bases and at J to 4 bases, leaving 4 bases not matched to a gene. The CDR3 reads CASSYGLASDTQYF. The CDR3 nucleotides read TGTGCCAGCAGTTACGGACTAGCCTCAGATACGCAGTATTTT.